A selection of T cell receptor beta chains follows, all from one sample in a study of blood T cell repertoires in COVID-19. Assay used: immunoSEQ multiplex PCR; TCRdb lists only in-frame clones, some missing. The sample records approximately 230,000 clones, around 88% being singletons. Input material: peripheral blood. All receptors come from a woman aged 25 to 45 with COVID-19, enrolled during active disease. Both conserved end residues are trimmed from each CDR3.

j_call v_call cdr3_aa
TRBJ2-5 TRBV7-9 ASSSPLASGSLSGETQY
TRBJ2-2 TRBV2 ASSERGVRVSGELF
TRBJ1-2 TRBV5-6 ASSLAGTGGYGYT
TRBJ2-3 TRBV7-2 ASSPGSGDNTDTQY
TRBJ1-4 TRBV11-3 ASSPTVGGKLF
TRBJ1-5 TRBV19 ASSPRRGRLNQPQH
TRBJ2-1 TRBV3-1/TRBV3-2 ASSLISVYNEQF
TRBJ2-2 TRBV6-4 ASRNRVGPGELF
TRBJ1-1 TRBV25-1 ASSEYRSVATEAF
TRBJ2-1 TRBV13 ASSPDSGHEQF
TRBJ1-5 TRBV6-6 ASSRGQRTYSNQPQH
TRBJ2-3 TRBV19 ASSFQRGSTDTQY
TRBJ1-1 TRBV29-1 SVEDWGTNTEAF
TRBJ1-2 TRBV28 ASSVPGQGNYGYT
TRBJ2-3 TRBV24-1 ATSDLGLAGYSTDTQY
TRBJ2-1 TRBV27 ASSLNTGTYNEQF
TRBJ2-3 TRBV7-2 ASSLVVGSGNTQY
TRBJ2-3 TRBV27 ASSSRLAVISTDTQY
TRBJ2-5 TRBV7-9 ASSLDSGGLETQY
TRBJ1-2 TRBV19 ASSDRAVYGYT
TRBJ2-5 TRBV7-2 ASRAQETQY
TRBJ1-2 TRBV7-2 ASSRQESYGYT
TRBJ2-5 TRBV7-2 ASSSRGPPTTQY
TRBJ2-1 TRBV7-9 ASGSQGYNEQF
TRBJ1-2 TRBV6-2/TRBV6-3 ASSYQGAVNYGYT
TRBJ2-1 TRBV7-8 ASSLASYYNNEQF